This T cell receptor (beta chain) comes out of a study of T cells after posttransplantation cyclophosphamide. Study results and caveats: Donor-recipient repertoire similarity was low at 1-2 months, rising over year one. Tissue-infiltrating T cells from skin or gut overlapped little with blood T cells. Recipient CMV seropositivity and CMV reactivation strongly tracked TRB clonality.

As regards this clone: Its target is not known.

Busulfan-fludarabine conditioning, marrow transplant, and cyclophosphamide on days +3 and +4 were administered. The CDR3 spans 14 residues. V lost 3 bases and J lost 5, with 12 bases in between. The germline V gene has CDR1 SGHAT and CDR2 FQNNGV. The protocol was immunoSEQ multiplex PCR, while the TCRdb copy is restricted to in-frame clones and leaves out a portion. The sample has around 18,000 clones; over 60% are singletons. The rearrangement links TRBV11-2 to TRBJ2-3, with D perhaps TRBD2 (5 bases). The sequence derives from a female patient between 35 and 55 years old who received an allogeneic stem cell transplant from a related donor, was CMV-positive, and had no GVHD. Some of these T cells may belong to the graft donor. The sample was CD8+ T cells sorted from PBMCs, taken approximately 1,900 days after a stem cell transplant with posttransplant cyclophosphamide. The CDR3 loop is CASSLVWEIDTQYF. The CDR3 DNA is TGTGCCAGCAGCTTGGTTTGGGAGATAGATACGCAGTATTTT.